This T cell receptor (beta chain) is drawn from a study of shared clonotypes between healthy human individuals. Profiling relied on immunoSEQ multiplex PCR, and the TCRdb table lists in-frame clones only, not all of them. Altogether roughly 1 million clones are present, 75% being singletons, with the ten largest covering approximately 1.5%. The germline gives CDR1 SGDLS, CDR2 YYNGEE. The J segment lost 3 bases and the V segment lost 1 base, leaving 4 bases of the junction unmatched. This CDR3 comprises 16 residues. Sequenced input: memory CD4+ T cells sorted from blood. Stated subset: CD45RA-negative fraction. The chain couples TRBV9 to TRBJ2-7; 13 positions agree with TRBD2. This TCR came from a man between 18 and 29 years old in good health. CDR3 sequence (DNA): TGTGCCAGCAGCGTAACCGGACTAGCGGGAGTCTACGAGCAGTACTTC. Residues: CASSVTGLAGVYEQYF.